A single sample gave rise to the 24 T cell receptor beta chains below, sequenced in a study of shared clonotypes between healthy human individuals. Data came from immunoSEQ multiplex PCR; TCRdb stores just in-frame clones and leaves some out. This table has about 2.3 million clones, 90% to 95% appearing once. Sequencing was performed on naive CD4+ T cells from PBMCs. Subset described: CD45RA+ positively selected. These receptors originate from a man younger than 35 in good health. Some clones in this sample may be carry-over from other donors' samples.

The chain joins TRBV9 to TRBJ1-2, with D uncertain. This CDR3 comprises 15 residues. The germline V gene has CDR1 SGDLS and CDR2 YYNGEE. With 3 bases removed from V and 8 bases from J, the gap between germline ends came to 20 bases. The CDR3 region has the DNA TGTGCCAGCAGCGCTTCGGGATCTTTATGGAACGGCTACACCTTC. It codes for CASSASGSLWNGYTF.

The chain joins TRBV7-2 to TRBJ1-2; D call uncertain. This CDR3 is 13 amino acids long. CDR1 is SGHTA and CDR2 is FQGNSA in the germline V gene. The V and J ends lost 2 bases and 5 bases respectively, with 9 bases between them. The CDR3 nucleotides read TGTGCCAGCAGCTTACTGTCTCCGTATGGCTACACCTTC. Amino acid sequence: CASSLLSPYGYTF.

The CDR3 sequence is CASTIYNEQFF. CDR3 coding DNA: TGTGCCAGCACCATTTACAATGAGCAGTTCTTC. The chain joins TRBV25-1 to TRBJ2-1; D ambiguous. CDR1 and CDR2 (germline): MGHDK, SYGVNS. V gave up 7 bases and J gave up 4 bases, with 5 bases separating them. CDR3 size: 11 residues. The whole variable domain, remainder taken from reference TRBV25-1 and TRBJ2-1, is EADIYQTPRYLVIGTGKKITLECSQTMGHDKMYWYQQDPGMELHLIHYSYGVNSTEKGDLSSESTVSRIRTEHFPLTLESARPSHTSQYLCASTIYNEQFFGPGTRLTVL.

The chain has TRBV5-8 and TRBJ2-4; 7 positions agree with TRBD2. The germline V gene has CDR1 SGHTS and CDR2 YDEGEE. The V and J ends lost 3 bases and 8 bases, in that order; junction bases with no gene match: 20. This CDR3 comprises 18 residues. This CDR3 reads CASSWGVAAAGNSDIQYF. The CDR3 nucleotides read TGTGCCAGCAGCTGGGGGGTAGCCGCAGCGGGGAATTCGGACATTCAGTACTTC.

There are a few counts of this clone. The chain combines TRBV5-1 with TRBJ2-3; TRBD2 aligns across 7 bases. V shed 8 bases and J 0 bases; nucleotides not matched to a gene: 6. From germline, CDR1 is SGHRS and CDR2 YFSETQ. CDR3 length equals 14 residues. The chain's CDR3 is CASVAGASTDTQYF. The CDR3 coding sequence is TGCGCCAGTGTAGCGGGTGCGAGCACAGATACGCAGTATTTT. The entire variable domain, with the rest obtained from reference TRBV5-1 and TRBJ2-3, is as follows: KAGVTQTPRYLIKTRGQQVTLSCSPISGHRSVSWYQQTPGQGLQFLFEYFSETQRNKGNFPGRFSGRQFSNSRSEMNVSTLELGDSALYLCASVAGASTDTQYFGPGTRLTVL.

J is TRBJ1-1 and V is TRBV28, with 8 positions matching TRBD1. The V and J ends lost 6 bases and 1 base, in that order; junction bases with no gene match: 4. The germline V gene encodes CDR1 MDHEN and CDR2 SYDVKM. The length of the CDR3 is 14 residues. CDR3 DNA sequence: TGTGCCAGCAGCTATGGACAGGGGAACACTGAAGCTTTCTTT. This translates into CASSYGQGNTEAFF.

This chain connects TRBV4-2 to TRBJ2-7; 8 positions agree with TRBD1. This CDR3 has 15 amino acids. The V segment lost 0 bases and the J segment 4 bases; nucleotides outside the gene matches: 5. Per germline, CDR1 LGHNA and CDR2 YNFKEQ. CDR3 in DNA: TGTGCCAGCAGCCAAGACCTCACAGGGGGGTACGAGCAGTACTTC. It translates to CASSQDLTGGYEQYF.

The chain uses TRBV7-9 and TRBJ2-1; no reliable D call. The ends were cut back, 5 bases at V and 0 bases at J, with 14 bases in the middle. Germline CDR1 SEHNR, CDR2 FQNEAQ (reference sequence). This CDR3 is 16 amino acids long. CDR3 sequence: CASSQPRVGSYNEQFF. The CDR3 DNA follows: TGTGCCAGCAGCCAGCCTCGCGTGGGCTCCTACAATGAGCAGTTCTTC.

In its sample, this clone was seen once. The chain combines TRBV5-1 with TRBJ2-7; the D is unclear. Germline lookup yields CDR1 SGHRS and CDR2 YFSETQ. Trimming shortened V by 1 base and J by 0 bases, and 11 bases separated the two germline ends. CDR3 size: 15 residues. CDR3 DNA: TGCGCCAGCAGCTTGTTTACGGAAAGCTCCTACGAGCAGTACTTC. Its protein is CASSLFTESSYEQYF.

The chain couples TRBV2 to TRBJ2-7; D is uncertain. The CDR3 totals 14 residues. V dropped 6 bases and J dropped 4 bases, with 16 bases sitting between them. Germline lookup yields CDR1 SNHLY and CDR2 FYNNEI. CDR3 DNA: TGTGCCAGCAGATTAACCCCGAAGGGATACGAGCAGTACTTC. Protein product: CASRLTPKGYEQYF.

This sequence joins TRBV9 and TRBJ2-7; D may be TRBD1 or TRBD2 (7 bases each). Trimming left V 1 base short and J 7 bases short, with 21 bases between. CDR1 and CDR2 from the germline V gene are SGDLS and YYNGEE. The CDR3 extends over 16 amino acids. This CDR3 reads CASSVQPGGRGREQYF. Here the CDR3 DNA reads TGTGCCAGCAGCGTACAACCCGGAGGGAGGGGGCGAGAGCAGTACTTC.

This sequence joins TRBV2 and TRBJ1-2, with 10 bases matching TRBD1. The V gene end was trimmed by 6 bases and the J gene end by 6 bases; junction bases not matched to a gene: 7. The CDR3 contains 14 residues. Germline V gene sequence: CDR1 SNHLY, CDR2 FYNNEI. The CDR3 protein is CASRPDRGLHGYTF. CDR3 nucleotide sequence: TGTGCCAGCAGACCCGACAGGGGGCTCCATGGCTACACCTTC.

The rearrangement links TRBV10-3 to TRBJ1-3; D gene uncertain. CDR1 ENHRY and CDR2 SYGVKD come from the germline V gene. Trimming left V 6 bases short and J 0 bases short, with 12 bases between. The CDR3 has 15 amino acids. The CDR3 spells CAISERDRSGNTIYF. CDR3 bases: TGTGCCATCAGCGAAAGGGATCGCTCTGGAAACACCATATATTTT.

The genes are TRBV7-9 and TRBJ1-2, with 12 bases aligning to TRBD1. Germline loops: CDR1 SEHNR, CDR2 FQNEAQ (reference sequence). V trimming: 5 bases; J trimming: 7 bases; junction bases outside the gene matches: 5. The CDR3 extends over 14 amino acids. This chain's CDR3 is CASSPGTGGLGYTF. CDR3 bases: TGTGCCAGCAGCCCCGGGACAGGGGGCCTTGGCTACACCTTC.

CDR3 nucleotide sequence: TGTGCCTGGAGCGGCGGGAGGGAAGAGACCCAGTACTTC. This encodes CAWSGGREETQYF. This rearrangement joins TRBV30 to TRBJ2-5; 9 bases match TRBD2. CDR3 size: 13 residues. The junction had 2 bases not matched to a gene; V was cut back by 3 bases and J by 3 bases. The V gene's germline CDR1 is GTSNPN and CDR2 SVGIG (reference sequence).

This clone was observed a single time. The J gene is TRBJ2-7, the V gene TRBV14; TRBD1 is a possible D gene (5 bases). V lost 0 bases, J lost 0 bases, and 12 bases lay in between. CDR3 length: 16 residues. Germline CDR1 reads SGHDN; CDR2 reads FVKESK. CDR3 sequence reads: CASSQDGALFSYEQYF. The CDR3 region has the DNA TGTGCCAGCAGCCAAGATGGGGCCTTATTCTCCTACGAGCAGTACTTC.

The chain is built from TRBV5-1 and TRBJ2-3, with 8 bases aligning to TRBD2. J lost 1 base, V lost 0 bases, and 4 bases had no gene match. CDR3 length: 16 residues. Germline values: CDR1 SGHRS, CDR2 YFSETQ. CDR3 amino acids: CASSLDAGGGTDTQYF. The CDR3 DNA follows: TGCGCCAGCAGCTTGGACGCGGGAGGCGGCACAGATACGCAGTATTTT. The full variable domain, rest sourced from reference TRBV5-1 and TRBJ2-3, is KAGVTQTPRYLIKTRGQQVTLSCSPISGHRSVSWYQQTPGQGLQFLFEYFSETQRNKGNFPGRFSGRQFSNSRSEMNVSTLELGDSALYLCASSLDAGGGTDTQYFGPGTRLTVL.

This rearrangement joins TRBV7-3 to TRBJ2-3, with 7 bases lining up with TRBD1. This CDR3 is built from 13 residues. The V and J ends lost 2 bases and 5 bases, in that order; junction bases with no gene match: 1. Germline loops: CDR1 SGHTA, CDR2 FQGTGA. The CDR3 bases are TGTGCCAGCAGCTTACAGGGGGAAGATACGCAGTATTTT. It encodes CASSLQGEDTQYF.

As regards this clone: Additional DNA sequences in this sample encode the identical CDR3. The CDR3, as DNA: TGTGCCAGCAGTTTAAGGGGGGAGACCCAGTACTTC. It codes for CASSLRGETQYF. The chain links TRBV28 to TRBJ2-5; a weak D match, TRBD1 (6 bases). The germline V and J ends were trimmed by 2 bases and 5 bases, with 6 bases remaining between them. Germline V gene data show CDR1 as MDHEN and CDR2 as SYDVKM. The CDR3 sequence is 12 residues long.

The chain carries TRBV7-6 and TRBJ2-1; 8 bases match TRBD2. This CDR3 contains 19 residues. With V trimmed by 5 bases and J by 0 bases, 15 bases remained unmatched. Germline values: CDR1 SGHVS, CDR2 FNYEAQ. CDR3 DNA sequence: TGTGCCAGCAGCCCCCCGTGGGGCGGGAGGTCTAGCTCCTACAATGAGCAGTTCTTC. Protein: CASSPPWGGRSSSYNEQFF. Drawing the rest from reference TRBV7-6 and TRBJ2-1, the complete variable domain is GAGVSQSPRYKVTKRGQDVALRCDPISGHVSLYWYRQALGQGPEFLTYFNYEAQQDKSGLPNDRFSAERPEGSISTLTIQRTEQRDSAMYRCASSPPWGGRSSSYNEQFFGPGTRLTVL.

The V call is TRBV5-4, the J call TRBJ1-3, with D hard to call. The germline CDR1 and CDR2 sequences are SGHNT and YYREEE (reference sequence). The CDR3 is 14 residues long. V shed 4 bases and J shed 0 bases, with 8 bases lying between them. CDR3 region: CASSQTSSGNTIYF. CDR3 nucleotides: TGTGCCAGCAGCCAAACAAGCTCTGGAAACACCATATATTTT.

V usage is TRBV7-9 and J usage is TRBJ2-7; D perhaps matches TRBD1 (6 bases). Trimming removed 5 bases from V and 9 bases from J, with 17 bases in between. In germline, CDR1 is SEHNR, CDR2 FQNEAQ (reference sequence). The length of the CDR3 is 13 residues. The CDR3 is CASSPRSGAGQYF. The CDR3 bases are TGTGCCAGCAGCCCCCGCTCAGGGGCCGGGCAGTACTTC.

The chain couples TRBV6-4 to TRBJ1-2, with TRBD1 identical over 10 bases. The CDR3 runs to 15 residues. The J segment lost 4 bases and the V segment lost 5 bases, leaving 7 bases of the junction unmatched. CDR1 is MRHNA and CDR2 is SNTAGT in the germline V gene. Here the CDR3 DNA reads TGTGCCAGCAGTCAACAGACAGGGGGCGGCTATGGCTACACCTTC. Amino acids: CASSQQTGGGYGYTF.

V usage is TRBV7-2 and J usage is TRBJ1-1; TRBD1 agrees at 12 bases. CDR1 and CDR2 (germline): SGHTA, FQGNSA. Losses at the gene ends were 5 bases for V and 11 bases for J; bases not matched to a gene: 9. CDR3 length equals 14 residues. CDR3 DNA: TGTGCCAGCAGCGATTTGGGACAGGGGGCGCGGGCTTTCTTT. This gives the protein CASSDLGQGARAFF. The complete variable domain, with remaining parts taken from reference TRBV7-2 and TRBJ1-1, reads GAGVSQSPSNKVTEKGKDVELRCDPISGHTALYWYRQSLGQGLEFLIYFQGNSAPDKSGLPSDRFSAERTGGSVSTLTIQRTQQEDSAVYLCASSDLGQGARAFFGQGTRLTVV.